This T cell receptor beta chain was sequenced for a study of OX40 agonist ivuxolimab in advanced cancers. Trimming took 6 bases from V and 4 from J; bases not matched to a gene: 8. CDR1 and CDR2 from the germline V gene are SQVTM and ANQGSEA. The CDR3 extends over 14 amino acids. Generated by immunoSEQ multiplex PCR, the TCRdb table keeps only in-frame clones and is missing some. The table records 75,000 to 100,000 clones, about 93% of them present only once. The TCR originated in an adult with an advanced solid tumor such as melanoma, head and neck, liver or kidney cancer. The chain carries TRBV29-1 and TRBJ2-2; 7 positions match TRBD1. Sequenced material: CD4+ or CD8+ T cells sorted from blood, taken in a trial of the OX40 agonist ivuxolimab. The CDR3 spells CSVANRGSTGELFF. The CDR3, as DNA: TGCAGCGTCGCGAACAGGGGAAGCACCGGGGAGCTGTTTTTT.